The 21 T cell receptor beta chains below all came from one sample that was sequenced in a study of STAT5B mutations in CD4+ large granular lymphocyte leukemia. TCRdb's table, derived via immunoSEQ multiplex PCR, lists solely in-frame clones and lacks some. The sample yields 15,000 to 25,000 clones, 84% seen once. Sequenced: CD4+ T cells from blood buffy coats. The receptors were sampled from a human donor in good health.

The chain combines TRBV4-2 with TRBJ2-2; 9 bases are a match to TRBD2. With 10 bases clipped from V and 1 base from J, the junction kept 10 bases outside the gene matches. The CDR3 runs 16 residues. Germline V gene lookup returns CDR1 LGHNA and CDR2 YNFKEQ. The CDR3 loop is CATTQGLARNTGELFF. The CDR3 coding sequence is TGTGCCACGACCCAGGGACTAGCAAGGAACACCGGGGAGCTGTTTTTT.

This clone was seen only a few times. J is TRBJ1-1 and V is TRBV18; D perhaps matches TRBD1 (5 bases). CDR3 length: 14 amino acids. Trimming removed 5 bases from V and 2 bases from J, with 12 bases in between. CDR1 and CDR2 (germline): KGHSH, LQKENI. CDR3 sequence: CASSEGARNTEAFF. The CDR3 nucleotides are TGTGCCAGCTCAGAAGGGGCCCGAAACACTGAAGCTTTCTTT.

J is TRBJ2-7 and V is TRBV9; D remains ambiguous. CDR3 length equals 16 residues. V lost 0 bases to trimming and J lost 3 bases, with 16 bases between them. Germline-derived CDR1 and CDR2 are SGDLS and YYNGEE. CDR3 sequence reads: CASSVGPLDPLYEQYF. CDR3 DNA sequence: TGTGCCAGCAGCGTAGGGCCCCTAGACCCCCTCTACGAGCAGTACTTC.

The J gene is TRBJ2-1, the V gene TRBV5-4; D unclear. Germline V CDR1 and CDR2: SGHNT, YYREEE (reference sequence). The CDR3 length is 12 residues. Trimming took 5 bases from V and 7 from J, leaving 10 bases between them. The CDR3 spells CASSSLGNEQFF. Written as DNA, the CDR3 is TGTGCCAGCAGTTCCCTAGGGAATGAGCAGTTCTTC.

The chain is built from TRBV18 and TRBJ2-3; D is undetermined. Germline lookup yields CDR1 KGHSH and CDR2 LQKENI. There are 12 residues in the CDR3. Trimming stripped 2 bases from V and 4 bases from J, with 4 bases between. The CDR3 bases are TGTGCCAGCTCACCAGGGTCAGATACGCAGTATTTT. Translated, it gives CASSPGSDTQYF.

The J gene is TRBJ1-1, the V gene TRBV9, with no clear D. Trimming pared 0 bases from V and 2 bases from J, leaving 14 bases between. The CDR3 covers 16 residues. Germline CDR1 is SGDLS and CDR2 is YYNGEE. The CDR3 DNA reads TGTGCCAGCAGCGTAGAATTTTTGGGTCCTAACACTGAAGCTTTCTTT. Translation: CASSVEFLGPNTEAFF. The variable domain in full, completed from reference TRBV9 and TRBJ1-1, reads DSGVTQTPKHLITATGQRVTLRCSPRSGDLSVYWYQQSLDQGLQFLIQYYNGEERAKGNILERFSAQQFPDLHSELNLSSLELGDSALYFCASSVEFLGPNTEAFFGQGTRLTVV.

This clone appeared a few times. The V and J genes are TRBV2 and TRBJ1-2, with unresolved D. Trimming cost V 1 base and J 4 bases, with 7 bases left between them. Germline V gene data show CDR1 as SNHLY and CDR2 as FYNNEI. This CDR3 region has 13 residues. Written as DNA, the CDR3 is TGTGCCAGCAGTGAAGGGCGGAGCTATGGCTACACCTTC. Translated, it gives CASSEGRSYGYTF.

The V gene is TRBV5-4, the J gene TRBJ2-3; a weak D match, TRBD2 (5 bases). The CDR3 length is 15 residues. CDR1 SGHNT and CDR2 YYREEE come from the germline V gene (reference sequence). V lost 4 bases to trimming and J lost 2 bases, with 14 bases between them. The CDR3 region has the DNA TGTGCCAGCAGCCACGGGGAAGCCCTCACAGATACGCAGTATTTT. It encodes CASSHGEALTDTQYF.

CDR3 loop: CASSFPDLSGAFF. CDR3 DNA: TGTGCCAGCAGCTTTCCGGACCTTTCCGGAGCTTTCTTT. The chain couples TRBV11-2 to TRBJ1-1, with D uncertain. CDR1 and CDR2 (germline): SGHAT, FQNNGV. This CDR3 comprises 13 residues. Trimming removed 3 bases at V and 10 bases at J, with 15 bases between.

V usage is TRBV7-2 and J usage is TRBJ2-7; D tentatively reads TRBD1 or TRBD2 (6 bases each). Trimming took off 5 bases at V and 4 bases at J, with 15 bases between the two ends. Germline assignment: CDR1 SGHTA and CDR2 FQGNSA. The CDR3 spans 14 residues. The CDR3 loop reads CASSLGGLPYEQYF. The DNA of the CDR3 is TGTGCCAGCAGCCTAGGGGGACTCCCATACGAGCAGTACTTC. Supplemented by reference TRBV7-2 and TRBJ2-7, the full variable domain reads GAGVSQSPSNKVTEKGKDVELRCDPISGHTALYWYRQSLGQGLEFLIYFQGNSAPDKSGLPSDRFSAERTGGSVSTLTIQRTQQEDSAVYLCASSLGGLPYEQYFGPGTRLTVT.

CDR3 coding DNA: TGCGCCAGCAGCGGACAGCTTAATGAAAAACTGTTTTTT. This encodes CASSGQLNEKLFF. The chain joins TRBV10-2 to TRBJ1-4; D perhaps matches TRBD1 (6 bases). Germline V gives CDR1 WSHSY, CDR2 SAAADI. Trimming removed 6 bases from V and 4 bases from J, with 9 bases in between. This CDR3 is 13 amino acids long.

The CDR3, as DNA: TGCAGCGTTGTTAAAGGGGCCTTGAACACCGGGGAGCTGTTTTTT. This encodes CSVVKGALNTGELFF. This chain connects TRBV29-1 to TRBJ2-2; TRBD1 might be the D (5 bases). This CDR3 spans 15 amino acids. V dropped 4 bases and J dropped 1 base, with 13 bases sitting between them. The germline V gene encodes CDR1 SQVTM and CDR2 ANQGSEA.

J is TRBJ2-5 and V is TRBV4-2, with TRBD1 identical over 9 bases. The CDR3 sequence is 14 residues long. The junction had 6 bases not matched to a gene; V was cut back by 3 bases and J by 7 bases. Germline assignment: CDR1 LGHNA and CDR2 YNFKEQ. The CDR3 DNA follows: TGTGCCAGCAGCCAGGACAGGGGTGCGGCGACCCAGTACTTC. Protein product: CASSQDRGAATQYF.

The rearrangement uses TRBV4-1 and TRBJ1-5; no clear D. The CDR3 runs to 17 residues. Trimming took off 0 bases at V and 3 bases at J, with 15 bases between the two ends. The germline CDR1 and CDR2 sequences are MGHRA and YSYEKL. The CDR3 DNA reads TGCGCCAGCAGCCAAGAAGGAGGACCAAACCTCAATCAGCCCCAGCATTTT. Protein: CASSQEGGPNLNQPQHF.

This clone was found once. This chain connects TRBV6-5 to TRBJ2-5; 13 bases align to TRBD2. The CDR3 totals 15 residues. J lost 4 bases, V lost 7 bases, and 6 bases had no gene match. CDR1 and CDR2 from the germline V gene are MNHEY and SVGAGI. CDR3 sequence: CASTGLAGVAETQYF. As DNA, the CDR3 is TGTGCCAGCACCGGACTAGCGGGAGTTGCAGAGACCCAGTACTTC.

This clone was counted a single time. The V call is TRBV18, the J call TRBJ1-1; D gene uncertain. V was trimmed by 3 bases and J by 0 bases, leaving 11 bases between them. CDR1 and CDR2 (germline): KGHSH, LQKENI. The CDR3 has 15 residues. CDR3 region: CASSPLSPMNTEAFF. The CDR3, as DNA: TGTGCCAGCTCACCCCTCAGTCCCATGAACACTGAAGCTTTCTTT.

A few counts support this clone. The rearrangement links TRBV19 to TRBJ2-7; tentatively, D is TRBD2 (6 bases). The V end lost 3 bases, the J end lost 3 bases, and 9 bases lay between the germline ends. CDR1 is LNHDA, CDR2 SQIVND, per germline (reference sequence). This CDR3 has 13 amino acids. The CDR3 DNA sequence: TGTGCCAGTAGTATGGAGGGGCTCTACGAGCAGTACTTC. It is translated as CASSMEGLYEQYF.

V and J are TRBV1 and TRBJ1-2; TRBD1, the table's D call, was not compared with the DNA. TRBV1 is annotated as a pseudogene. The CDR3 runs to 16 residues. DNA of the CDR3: TGCACCAGCAGCCCCGAGGCGGGACAGACAACCTATGGCTACACCTTC. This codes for CTSSPEAGQTTYGYTF.

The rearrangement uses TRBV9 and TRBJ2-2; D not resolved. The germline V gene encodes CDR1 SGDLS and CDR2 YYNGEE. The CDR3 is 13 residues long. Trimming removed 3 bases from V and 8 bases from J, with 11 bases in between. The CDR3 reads CASSATLIGELFF. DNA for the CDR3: TGTGCCAGCAGCGCAACCCTTATAGGGGAGCTGTTTTTT.

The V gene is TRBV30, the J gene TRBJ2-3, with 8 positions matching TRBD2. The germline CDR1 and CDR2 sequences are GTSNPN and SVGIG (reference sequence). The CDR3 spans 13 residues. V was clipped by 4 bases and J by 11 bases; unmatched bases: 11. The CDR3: CAWTGLSGIGQYF. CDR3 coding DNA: TGTGCCTGGACCGGACTTAGCGGGATAGGGCAGTATTTT.

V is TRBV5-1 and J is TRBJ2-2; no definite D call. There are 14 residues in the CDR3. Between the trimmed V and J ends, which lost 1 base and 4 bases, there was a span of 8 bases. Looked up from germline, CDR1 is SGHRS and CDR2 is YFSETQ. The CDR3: CASSLSGSTGELFF. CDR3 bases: TGCGCCAGCAGCTTGTCGGGTTCCACCGGGGAGCTGTTTTTT.